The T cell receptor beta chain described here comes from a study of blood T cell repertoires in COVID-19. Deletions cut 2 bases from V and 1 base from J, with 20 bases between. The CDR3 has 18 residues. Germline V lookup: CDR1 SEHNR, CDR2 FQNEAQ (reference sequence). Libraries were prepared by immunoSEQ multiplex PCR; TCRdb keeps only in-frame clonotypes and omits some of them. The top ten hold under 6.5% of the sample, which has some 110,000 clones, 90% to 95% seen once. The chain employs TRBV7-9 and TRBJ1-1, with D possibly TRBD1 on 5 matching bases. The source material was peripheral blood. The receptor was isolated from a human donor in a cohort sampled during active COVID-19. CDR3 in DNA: TGTGCCAGCAGCTTAAGCGGGTTGGGGCAGGGAAAGAACACTGAAGCTTTCTTT. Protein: CASSLSGLGQGKNTEAFF. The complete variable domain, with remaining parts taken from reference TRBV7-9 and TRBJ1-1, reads DTGVSQNPRHKITKRGQNVTFRCDPISEHNRLYWYRQTLGQGPEFLTYFQNEAQLEKSRLLSDRFSAERPKGSFSTLEIQRTEQGDSAMYLCASSLSGLGQGKNTEAFFGQGTRLTVV.